The following is a T cell receptor (beta chain) sequence with its context. CDR1 SGHTS and CDR2 YDEGEE come from the germline V gene. V gave up 4 bases and J gave up 6 bases; unmatched junction bases: 9. The CDR3 consists of 16 residues. These data come from a study of blood T cell repertoires in COVID-19. Study in general: The analysed material was cDNA or gDNA that came from T cells, B-cell-depleted T cells, or PBMCs.

In the authors' methods: Amplification from reference gene primers served as the basis for estimated nucleated cell counts. Method: immunoSEQ multiplex PCR; TCRdb's copy keeps in-frame clones and lacks some. The V and J calls and the clone size are those of that table, but D and trimming were determined from the DNA. The table records roughly 330,000 clones, over 80% of them present only once. The clonotype was recovered from a man between 25 and 39 years old with COVID-19, enrolled during active disease. Sequencing input: peripheral blood. This sequence joins TRBV5-8 and TRBJ2-1, with 11 bases that match TRBD1. The CDR3 bases are TGTGCCAGCAGCAGACGCCGGGACAGGGGGGTCAATGAGCAGTTCTTC. Encoded protein: CASSRRRDRGVNEQFF.